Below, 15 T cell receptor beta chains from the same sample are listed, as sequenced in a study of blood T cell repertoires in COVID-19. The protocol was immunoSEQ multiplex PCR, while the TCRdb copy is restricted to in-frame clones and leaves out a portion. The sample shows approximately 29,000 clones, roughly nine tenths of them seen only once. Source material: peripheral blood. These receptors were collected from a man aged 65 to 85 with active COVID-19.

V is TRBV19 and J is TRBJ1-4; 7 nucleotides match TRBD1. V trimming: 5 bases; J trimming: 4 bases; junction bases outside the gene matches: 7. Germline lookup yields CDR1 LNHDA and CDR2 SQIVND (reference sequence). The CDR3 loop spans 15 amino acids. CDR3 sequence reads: CASSYRQGINEKLFF. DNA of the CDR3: TGTGCCAGTAGTTACCGACAGGGAATTAATGAAAAACTGTTTTTT.

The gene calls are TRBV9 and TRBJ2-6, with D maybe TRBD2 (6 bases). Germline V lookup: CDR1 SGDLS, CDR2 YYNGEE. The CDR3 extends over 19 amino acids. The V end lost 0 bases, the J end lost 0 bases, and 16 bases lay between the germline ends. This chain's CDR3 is CASSVDSGLLLSGANVLTF. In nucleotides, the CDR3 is TGTGCCAGCAGCGTAGACTCGGGACTGCTTCTCTCTGGGGCCAACGTCCTGACTTTC. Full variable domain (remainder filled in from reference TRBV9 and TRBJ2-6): DSGVTQTPKHLITATGQRVTLRCSPRSGDLSVYWYQQSLDQGLQFLIQYYNGEERAKGNILERFSAQQFPDLHSELNLSSLELGDSALYFCASSVDSGLLLSGANVLTFGAGSRLTVL.

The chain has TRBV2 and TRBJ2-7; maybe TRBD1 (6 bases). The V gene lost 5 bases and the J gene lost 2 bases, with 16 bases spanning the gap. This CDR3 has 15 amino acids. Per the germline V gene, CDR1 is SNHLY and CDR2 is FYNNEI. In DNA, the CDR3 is TGTGCCAGCAGTCCCGGACAGTTCCTCCCCTACGAGCAGTACTTC. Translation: CASSPGQFLPYEQYF. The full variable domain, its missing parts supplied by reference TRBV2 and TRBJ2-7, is EPEVTQTPSHQVTQMGQEVILRCVPISNHLYFYWYRQILGQKVEFLVSFYNNEISEKSEIFDDQFSVERPDGSNFTLKIRSTKLEDSAMYFCASSPGQFLPYEQYFGPGTRLTVT.

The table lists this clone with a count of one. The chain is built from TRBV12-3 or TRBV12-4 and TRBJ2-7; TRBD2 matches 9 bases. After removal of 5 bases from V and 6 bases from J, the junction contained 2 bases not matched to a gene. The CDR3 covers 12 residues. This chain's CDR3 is CASSLTSGEQYF. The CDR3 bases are TGTGCCAGCAGTCTGACTAGCGGCGAGCAGTACTTC.

This chain's CDR3 is CASSPTLLGQALNEKLFF. The CDR3 coding sequence is TGCGCCAGCAGCCCAACTCTCCTCGGACAGGCGCTTAATGAAAAACTGTTTTTT. The chain recombines TRBV5-1 with TRBJ1-4; 7 nucleotides align to TRBD1. The germline V gene encodes CDR1 SGHRS and CDR2 YFSETQ. The CDR3 consists of 18 residues. Unmatched junction bases numbered 16, after V lost 4 bases and J lost 4 bases.

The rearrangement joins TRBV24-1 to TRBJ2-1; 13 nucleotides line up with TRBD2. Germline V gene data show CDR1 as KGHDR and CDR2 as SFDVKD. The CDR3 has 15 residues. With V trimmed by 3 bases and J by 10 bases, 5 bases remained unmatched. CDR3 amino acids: CATSDPRTSGREQFF. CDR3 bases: TGTGCCACCAGTGATCCAAGGACTAGCGGGAGAGAGCAGTTCTTC.

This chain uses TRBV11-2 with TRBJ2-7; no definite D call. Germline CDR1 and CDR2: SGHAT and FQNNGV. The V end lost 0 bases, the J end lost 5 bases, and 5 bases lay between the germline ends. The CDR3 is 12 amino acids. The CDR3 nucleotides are TGTGCCAGCAGCTTAGATCGAGACGAGCAGTACTTC. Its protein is CASSLDRDEQYF.

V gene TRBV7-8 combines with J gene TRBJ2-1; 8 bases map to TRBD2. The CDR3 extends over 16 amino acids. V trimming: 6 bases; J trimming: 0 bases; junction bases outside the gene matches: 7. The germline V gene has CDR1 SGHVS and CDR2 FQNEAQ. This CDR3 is CASSLIAGISYNEQFF. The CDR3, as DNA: TGTGCCAGCAGTCTCATAGCGGGGATCTCCTACAATGAGCAGTTCTTC.

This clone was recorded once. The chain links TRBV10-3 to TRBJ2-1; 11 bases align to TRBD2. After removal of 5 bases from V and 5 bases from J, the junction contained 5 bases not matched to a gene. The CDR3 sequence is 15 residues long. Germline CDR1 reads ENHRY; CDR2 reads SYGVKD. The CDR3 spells CAISTLLAGDNEQFF. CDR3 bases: TGTGCCATCAGTACCCTACTAGCGGGAGACAATGAGCAGTTCTTC.

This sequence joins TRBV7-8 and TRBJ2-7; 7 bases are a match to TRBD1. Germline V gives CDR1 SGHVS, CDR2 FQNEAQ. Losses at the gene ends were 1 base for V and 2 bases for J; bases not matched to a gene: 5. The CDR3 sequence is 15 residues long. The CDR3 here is CASSLETGFPYEQYF. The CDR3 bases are TGTGCCAGCAGCTTAGAGACAGGGTTCCCCTACGAGCAGTACTTC.

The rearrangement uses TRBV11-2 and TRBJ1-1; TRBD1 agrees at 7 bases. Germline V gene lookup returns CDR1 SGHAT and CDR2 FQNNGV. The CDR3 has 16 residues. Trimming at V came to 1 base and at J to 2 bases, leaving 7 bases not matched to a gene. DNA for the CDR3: TGTGCCAGCAGCTTAGGCCCAGACAGGGCTAACACTGAAGCTTTCTTT. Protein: CASSLGPDRANTEAFF. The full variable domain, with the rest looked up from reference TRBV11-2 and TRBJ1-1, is EAGVAQSPRYKIIEKRQSVAFWCNPISGHATLYWYQQILGQGPKLLIQFQNNGVVDDSQLPKDRFSAERLKGVDSTLKIQPAKLEDSAVYLCASSLGPDRANTEAFFGQGTRLTVV.

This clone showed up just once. The CDR3 DNA reads as TGCGCCAGCAGCCAAGATCGACTAGCGGGAGGTTTAGAGACCCAGTACTTC. Protein sequence: CASSQDRLAGGLETQYF. The rearrangement uses TRBV4-3 and TRBJ2-5; 13 bases agree with TRBD2. V was clipped by 0 bases and J by 4 bases; unmatched bases: 5. CDR3 size: 17 residues. The germline gives CDR1 LGHNA, CDR2 YSLEER.

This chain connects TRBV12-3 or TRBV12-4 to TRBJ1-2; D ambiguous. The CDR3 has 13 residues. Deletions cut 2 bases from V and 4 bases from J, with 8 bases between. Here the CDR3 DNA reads TGTGCCAGCAGTTTATCGGGAGTCTATGGCTACACCTTC. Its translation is CASSLSGVYGYTF.

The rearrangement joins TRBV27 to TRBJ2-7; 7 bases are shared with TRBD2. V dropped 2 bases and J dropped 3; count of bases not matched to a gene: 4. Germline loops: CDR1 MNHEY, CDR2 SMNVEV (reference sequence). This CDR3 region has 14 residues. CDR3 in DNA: TGTGCCAGCAGTTTAATGGCGGGAGTCTACGAGCAGTACTTC. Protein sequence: CASSLMAGVYEQYF.

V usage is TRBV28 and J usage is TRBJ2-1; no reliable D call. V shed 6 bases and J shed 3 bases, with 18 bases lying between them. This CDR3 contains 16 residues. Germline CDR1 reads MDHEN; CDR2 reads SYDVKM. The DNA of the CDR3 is TGTGCCAGCAGGCTCGGCGGAAAGGTGTACTACAATGAGCAGTTCTTC. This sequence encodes CASRLGGKVYYNEQFF. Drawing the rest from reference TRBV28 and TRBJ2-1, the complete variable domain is DVKVTQSSRYLVKRTGEKVFLECVQDMDHENMFWYRQDPGLGLRLIYFSYDVKMKEKGDIPEGYSVSREKKERFSLILESASTNQTSMYLCASRLGGKVYYNEQFFGPGTRLTVL.